The next 15 T cell receptor beta chains were all read from a single sample in a study of T cell clonality in common variable immunodeficiency. General study results and limits: Fewer deletions and N-nucleotide insertions were reportedly seen in common variable immunodeficiency TCR beta sequences.

Assay used: immunoSEQ multiplex PCR; TCRdb lists only in-frame clones, some missing. This sample includes approximately 29,000 clones with no singletons; its ten biggest clones take up 2.5% to 3.5%. Antigens of these TCRs are unknown. Sequencing was performed on peripheral blood mononuclear cells. These receptors were collected from a human donor with common variable immunodeficiency.

This clone was detected many times. The sequenced fragment ends 3 residues before the CDR3 boundary, so the rest is inferred from the germline J gene. The J gene is TRBJ1-6, the V gene TRBV19, with D maybe TRBD1 (6 bases). Deletions cut 10 bases from V and 10 bases from J, with 17 bases between. CDR3 length equals 13 residues. Germline assignment: CDR1 LNHDA and CDR2 SQIVND (reference sequence). The covered CDR3 bases are TGTGCCACCACCCAGGGGAATCTCTCACCC. Protein product: CATTQGNLSP. The CDR3, in full, reads CATTQGNLSPLHF.

At least ten counts were recorded for this clone. The read comes to an end 3 residues before the CDR3 does, leaving the germline J gene to fill in the end. The chain is built from TRBV19 and TRBJ2-7, with D perhaps TRBD1 (7 bases). Per the germline V gene, CDR1 is LNHDA and CDR2 is SQIVND (reference sequence). Trimming left V 5 bases short and J 1 base short, with 15 bases between. The CDR3 has 15 residues. The CDR3 loop reads CASSLRGTESYEQYF. Incomplete CDR3 DNA: TGTGCCAGTAGTCTTCGGGGGACAGAGTCCTACGAG.

Of note for this clone: The read comes to an end 3 residues before the CDR3 does, leaving the germline J gene to fill in the end. The V gene is TRBV5-1, the J gene TRBJ2-1, with 12 bases aligning to TRBD1. J gave up 8 bases and V 3 bases, and 3 bases lay outside the gene matches. There are 14 residues in the CDR3. The V gene's germline CDR1 is SGHRS and CDR2 YFSETQ. CDR3 bases read: TGCGCCAGCAGCTGGGGACAGGGGGCCGATGAG. This encodes CASSWGQGADE. The entire CDR3 protein is CASSWGQGADEQFF.

This clone was counted at least ten times. The read falls 3 residues short of the CDR3 end, and the missing part is taken from the germline J gene. The chain is built from TRBV30 and TRBJ1-1, with 7 bases that match TRBD1. The CDR3 consists of 13 residues. Germline CDR1 and CDR2: GTSNPN and SVGIG (reference sequence). V lost 7 bases, J lost 1 base, and 6 bases stayed unmatched. CDR3 DNA (partial): TGTGCCTTGAACAGGGGCGCGAACACTGAA. It encodes CALNRGANTE. The full CDR3 sequence reads CALNRGANTEAFF.

In its sample, this clone was seen many times. The CDR3 goes on 3 residues after the read ends, and that part is filled in from the germline J gene. The chain recombines TRBV7-9 with TRBJ2-3; possibly TRBD1 for D (6 bases). V was clipped by 3 bases and J by 4 bases, with 11 bases between them. This CDR3 is 14 amino acids long. Per the germline V gene, CDR1 is SEHNR and CDR2 is FQNEAQ (reference sequence). The CDR3 sequence is CASSFGAGADTQYF. The sequenced part of the CDR3 DNA is TGTGCCAGCAGCTTCGGGGCAGGGGCAGATACG.

This clone was seen more than once but under ten times. The read ends 3 residues early relative to the CDR3; the germline J gene fills the gap. The chain combines TRBV5-8 with TRBJ2-3; D perhaps matches TRBD2 (5 bases). Germline lookup yields CDR1 SGHTS and CDR2 YDEGEE. Trimming removed 4 bases at V and 2 bases at J, with 11 bases between. The CDR3 spans 14 residues. The part of the CDR3 DNA that was read is TGTGCCAGCAGCCCGAAGCGGTCCACAGATACG. Encoded protein: CASSPKRSTDT. From start to end, the CDR3 is CASSPKRSTDTQYF.

This clone was seen many times. From the germline J gene comes the end of the CDR3, since the read stops 3 residues before it. This chain uses TRBV28 with TRBJ1-3, with 9 bases that match TRBD1. CDR3 length: 15 residues. The germline V gene encodes CDR1 MDHEN and CDR2 SYDVKM. The V gene end was trimmed by 5 bases and the J gene end by 4 bases; junction bases not matched to a gene: 6. The sequenced CDR3 bases are TGTGCCAGCAGTGATACAGGGGGCAGAGGAAACACC. Translating it yields CASSDTGGRGNT. The whole CDR3 sequence reads CASSDTGGRGNTIYF. The full variable domain, in which reference TRBV28 and TRBJ1-3 provide the parts outside the CDR3, is DVKVTQSSRYLVKRTGEKVFLECVQDMDHENMFWYRQDPGLGLRLIYFSYDVKMKEKGDIPEGYSVSREKKERFSLILESASTNQTSMYLCASSDTGGRGNTIYFGEGSWLTVV.

This clone was found a few times. This could be a read error, since a much larger clone is one nucleotide away. The missing CDR3 end, 3 residues past where the read stops, is filled in from the germline J gene. The rearrangement joins TRBV2 to TRBJ2-1; the D is unclear. V lost 6 bases, J lost 9 bases, and 21 bases lay in between. CDR3 length equals 15 residues. Per the germline V gene, CDR1 is SNHLY and CDR2 is FYNNEI. CDR3 residues: CASSPGSNRQLEQFF. The DNA read from the CDR3 is TGTGCCAGCAGCCCCGGGTCAAATCGGCAGCTTGAG.

There are a few counts of this clone. From the germline J gene comes the end of the CDR3, since the read stops 3 residues before it. The chain combines TRBV20-1 with TRBJ2-1; 10 nucleotides align to TRBD2. Trimming at V came to 3 bases and at J to 1 base, leaving 6 bases not matched to a gene. The CDR3 is 16 amino acids. Germline CDR1 DFQATT, CDR2 SNEGSKA (reference sequence). The part of the CDR3 DNA that was read is TGCAGTGCTAGGGCTAGCGGGAGTGAATCCTACAATGAG. Translating it yields CSARASGSESYNE. From start to end, the CDR3 is CSARASGSESYNEQFF.

In this sample, this clone turned up a few times. The read stops 3 residues short of the end of the CDR3; the missing end is completed from the germline J gene. This chain connects TRBV2 to TRBJ1-5; TRBD1 aligns across 8 bases. CDR1 SNHLY and CDR2 FYNNEI come from the germline V gene. J gave up 6 bases and V 5 bases, and 9 bases lay outside the gene matches. There are 15 residues in the CDR3. CDR3 DNA (partial): TGTGCCAGCAGTATGACAGGGGCTGAGGTTCAGCCC. This gives the protein CASSMTGAEVQP. The CDR3 reads in full as CASSMTGAEVQPQHF.

This clone was seen a handful of times. The read halts 3 residues ahead of the CDR3 end, with the missing end drawn from the germline J gene. V gene TRBV19 combines with J gene TRBJ2-7, with 12 bases lining up with TRBD2. Germline-derived CDR1 and CDR2 are LNHDA and SQIVND (reference sequence). Trimming removed 7 bases from V and 6 bases from J; junction bases left unmatched: 10. This CDR3 has 15 amino acids. CDR3: CASKKGLAGPGEQYF. The sequenced part of the CDR3 DNA is TGTGCCAGTAAGAAAGGACTAGCGGGACCGGGCGAG. The full variable domain, with the rest looked up from reference TRBV19 and TRBJ2-7, is DGGITQSPKYLFRKEGQNVTLSCEQNLNHDAMYWYRQDPGQGLRLIYYSQIVNDFQKGDIAEGYSVSREKKESFPLTVTSAQKNPTAFYLCASKKGLAGPGEQYFGPGTRLTVT.

As to this clone: From the germline J gene comes the end of the CDR3, since the read stops 3 residues before it. The chain joins TRBV7-9 to TRBJ2-1, with 10 bases identical to TRBD2. The CDR3 covers 15 residues. Germline-derived CDR1 and CDR2 are SEHNR and FQNEAQ (reference sequence). The V segment lost 1 base and the J segment 7 bases; nucleotides outside the gene matches: 4. Incomplete CDR3 DNA: TGTGCCAGCAGCTTAGAAGCGGGAGGGTTGAATGAG. Translated: CASSLEAGGLNE. The whole CDR3 sequence reads CASSLEAGGLNEQFF.

This clone was observed at least ten times. The CDR3 goes on 3 residues after the read ends, and that part is filled in from the germline J gene. The V gene is TRBV28, the J gene TRBJ1-1; perhaps TRBD1 as D (6 bases). Germline V CDR1 and CDR2: MDHEN, SYDVKM. The ends were cut back, 4 bases at V and 5 bases at J, with 8 bases in the middle. There are 12 residues in the CDR3. The covered CDR3 bases are TGTGCCAGCAGTTCCCAGGGGACTGAA. As protein: CASSSQGTE. The whole CDR3 protein reads CASSSQGTEAFF.

This clone was picked up many times. The read gets to within 3 residues of the CDR3 end, and the germline J gene fills in the rest. The gene calls are TRBV7-9 and TRBJ2-5; 7 nucleotides match TRBD1. This CDR3 is 14 amino acids long. Germline lookup yields CDR1 SEHNR and CDR2 FQNEAQ (reference sequence). Trimming took 5 bases from V and 5 from J; bases not matched to a gene: 8. CDR3 loop: CASSPWGQLETQYF. The covered CDR3 bases are TGTGCCAGCAGCCCCTGGGGACAGCTGGAGACC.

This clone has at least ten counts. Coverage ceases 3 residues before the CDR3 finishes, and the germline J gene fills in the end. V gene TRBV19 combines with J gene TRBJ2-1, with 10 bases lining up with TRBD2. V lost 3 bases and J lost 5; bases outside the gene matches: 13. The germline gives CDR1 LNHDA, CDR2 SQIVND (reference sequence). The CDR3 sequence is 18 residues long. The part of the CDR3 DNA that was read is TGTGCCAGTAGTATTTCATCCAGCGGGAGGGGCGGGAACAATGAG. Amino acids: CASSISSSGRGGNNE. The CDR3 reads in full as CASSISSSGRGGNNEQFF.